The present entry profiles one T cell receptor beta chain with its context. Sequencing was performed with immunoSEQ multiplex PCR; in TCRdb, only in-frame clones are kept and a portion is missing. The sample contains about 59,000 clones, approximately 84% of which appear only once. The entry originates in a study of OX40 agonist ivuxolimab in advanced cancers. The V gene lost 11 bases and the J gene lost 1 base, with 12 bases spanning the gap. This CDR3 is built from 12 residues. CDR1 and CDR2 (germline): ENHRY, SYGVKD. V usage is TRBV10-3 and J usage is TRBJ2-7, with D tentatively TRBD1 (6 bases). The specimen was CD4+ or CD8+ T cells sorted from blood, collected in a trial of the OX40 agonist ivuxolimab. The clonotype comes from an adult with an advanced solid tumor such as melanoma, head and neck, liver or kidney cancer. The CDR3 reads CASGTGSYEQYF. The CDR3 DNA reads TGTGCCTCCGGTACAGGGTCCTACGAGCAGTACTTC.